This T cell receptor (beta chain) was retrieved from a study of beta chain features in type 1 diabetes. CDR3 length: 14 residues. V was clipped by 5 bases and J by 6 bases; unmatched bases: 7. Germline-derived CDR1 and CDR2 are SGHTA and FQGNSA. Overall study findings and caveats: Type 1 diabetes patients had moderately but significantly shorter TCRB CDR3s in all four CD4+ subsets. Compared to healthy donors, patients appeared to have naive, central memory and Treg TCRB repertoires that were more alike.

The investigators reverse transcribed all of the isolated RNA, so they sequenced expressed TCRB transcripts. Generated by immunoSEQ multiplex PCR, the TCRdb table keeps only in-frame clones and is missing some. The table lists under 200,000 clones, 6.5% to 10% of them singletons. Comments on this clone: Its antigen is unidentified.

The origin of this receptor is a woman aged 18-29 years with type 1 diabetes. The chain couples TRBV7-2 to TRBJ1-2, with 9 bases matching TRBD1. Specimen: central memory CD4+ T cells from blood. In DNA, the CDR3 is TGTGCCAGCAGCCCCAGACAGGGGGGTCATGGCTACACCTTC. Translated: CASSPRQGGHGYTF.